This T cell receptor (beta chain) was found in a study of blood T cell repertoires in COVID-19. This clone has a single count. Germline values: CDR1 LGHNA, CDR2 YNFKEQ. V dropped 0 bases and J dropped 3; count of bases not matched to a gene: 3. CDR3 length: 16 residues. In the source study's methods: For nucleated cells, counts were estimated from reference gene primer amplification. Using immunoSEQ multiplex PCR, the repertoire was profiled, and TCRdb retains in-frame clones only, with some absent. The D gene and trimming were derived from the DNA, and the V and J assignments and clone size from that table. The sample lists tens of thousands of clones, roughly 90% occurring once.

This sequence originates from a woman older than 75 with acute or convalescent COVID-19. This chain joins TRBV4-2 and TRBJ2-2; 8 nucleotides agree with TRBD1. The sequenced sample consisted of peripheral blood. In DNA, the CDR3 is TGTGCCAGCAGCCAAGACCAGGGGGCGGACACCGGGGAGCTGTTTTTT. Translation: CASSQDQGADTGELFF.